This entry is about one TCR beta chain. The antigen is unknown. The germline V and J ends were trimmed by 8 bases and 1 base, with 11 bases remaining between them. CDR3 size: 12 residues. The germline CDR1 and CDR2 sequences are GTSNPN and SVGIG (reference sequence). This entry comes from a study of T-cell reconstitution after alpha-beta-depleted transplantation in children. Study-level findings and limits: In some patients, recipient T cells and intrathymic progenitors surviving conditioning explained high day-60 diversity. Reportedly, only several hundred clones from non-depleted graft cells drove alpha-beta T-cell counts at about two months. One year post-transplant, T-cell counts and diversity were largely derived from T cells produced anew.

Library preparation (for TCRbeta) was performed with unique molecular identifiers. In TCRdb, the PCR reads were re-called with MiXCR into one record per CDR3 protein. The sample has more than 400,000 distinct CDR3 sequences, 43% seen once. The genes are TRBV30 and TRBJ1-1, with D possibly being TRBD1 (5 bases). This specimen consisted of PBMCs, obtained before TCRalphabeta/CD19-depleted stem cell transplant. The clonotype comes from a girl aged 2 to 9 with aplastic anemia, due to receive a stem cell transplant. The CDR3 DNA sequence: TGTGCCGGGGCTGCCTCGAACACTGAAGCTTTCTTT. This sequence encodes CAGAASNTEAFF.